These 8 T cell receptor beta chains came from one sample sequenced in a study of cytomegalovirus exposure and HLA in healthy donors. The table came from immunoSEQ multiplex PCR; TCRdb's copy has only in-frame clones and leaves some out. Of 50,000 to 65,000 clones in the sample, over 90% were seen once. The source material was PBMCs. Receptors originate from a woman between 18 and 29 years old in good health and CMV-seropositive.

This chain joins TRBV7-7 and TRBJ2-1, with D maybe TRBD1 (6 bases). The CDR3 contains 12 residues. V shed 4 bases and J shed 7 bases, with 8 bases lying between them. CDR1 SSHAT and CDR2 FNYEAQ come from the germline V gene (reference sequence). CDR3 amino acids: CASSSGENEQFF. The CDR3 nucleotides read TGTGCCAGCAGCTCAGGGGAAAATGAGCAGTTCTTC.

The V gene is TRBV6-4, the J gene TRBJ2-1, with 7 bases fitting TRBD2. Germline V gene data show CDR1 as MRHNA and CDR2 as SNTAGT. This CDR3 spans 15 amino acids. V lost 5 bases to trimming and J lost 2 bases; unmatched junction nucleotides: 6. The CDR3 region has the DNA TGTGCCAGCAGTCCTGGACTAGAACCCTACAATGAGCAGTTCTTC. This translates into CASSPGLEPYNEQFF.

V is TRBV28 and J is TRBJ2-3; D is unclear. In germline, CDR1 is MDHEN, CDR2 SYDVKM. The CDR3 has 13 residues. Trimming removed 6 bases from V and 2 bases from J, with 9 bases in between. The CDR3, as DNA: TGTGCCAGCAGGGGCAGATTCACAGATACGCAGTATTTT. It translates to CASRGRFTDTQYF.

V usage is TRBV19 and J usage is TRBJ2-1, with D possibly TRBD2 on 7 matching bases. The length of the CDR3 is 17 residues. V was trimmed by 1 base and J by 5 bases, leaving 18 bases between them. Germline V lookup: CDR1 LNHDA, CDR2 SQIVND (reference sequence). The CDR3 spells CASSIGAPGGLDNEQFF. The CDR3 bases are TGTGCCAGTAGTATAGGGGCCCCCGGGGGGCTCGACAATGAGCAGTTCTTC.

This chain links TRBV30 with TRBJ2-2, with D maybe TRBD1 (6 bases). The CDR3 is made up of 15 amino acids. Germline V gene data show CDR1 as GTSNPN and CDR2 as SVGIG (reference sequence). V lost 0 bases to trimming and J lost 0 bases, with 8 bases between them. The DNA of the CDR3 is TGTGCCTGGAGTGTAGGACAGCCGAACACCGGGGAGCTGTTTTTT. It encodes CAWSVGQPNTGELFF.

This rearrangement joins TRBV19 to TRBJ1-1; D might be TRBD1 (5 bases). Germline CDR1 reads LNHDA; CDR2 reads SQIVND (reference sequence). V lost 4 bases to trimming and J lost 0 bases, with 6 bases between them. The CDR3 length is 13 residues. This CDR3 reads CASSTGMNTEAFF. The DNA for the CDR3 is TGTGCCAGTAGTACAGGGATGAACACTGAAGCTTTCTTT.

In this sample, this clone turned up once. The CDR3 DNA reads TGTGCCAGCAGTTCTAACTACCGGGACAGGGGTCTTACCGGGGAGCTGTTTTTT. This codes for CASSSNYRDRGLTGELFF. The rearrangement links TRBV7-8 to TRBJ2-2; TRBD1 aligns across 10 bases. Germline V gene data show CDR1 as SGHVS and CDR2 as FQNEAQ. The junction had 15 bases not matched to a gene; V was cut back by 6 bases and J by 5 bases. CDR3 length: 18 amino acids. The whole variable domain, remainder taken from reference TRBV7-8 and TRBJ2-2, is GAGVSQSPRYKVAKRGQDVALRCDPISGHVSLFWYQQALGQGPEFLTYFQNEAQLDKSGLPSDRFFAERPEGSVSTLKIQRTQQEDSAVYLCASSSNYRDRGLTGELFFGEGSRLTVL.

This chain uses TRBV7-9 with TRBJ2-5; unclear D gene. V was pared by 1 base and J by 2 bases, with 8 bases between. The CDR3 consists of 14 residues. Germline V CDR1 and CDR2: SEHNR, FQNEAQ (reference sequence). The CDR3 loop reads CASSLVSQQETQYF. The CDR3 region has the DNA TGTGCCAGCAGCTTAGTGTCACAGCAAGAGACCCAGTACTTC.